This T cell receptor beta chain emerged from a study of T cell repertoires in cytomegalovirus infection. TCRdb analysed the reads with MiXCR anew, one entry per CDR3 protein. The sample lists a few hundred thousand distinct CDR3 sequences; more than 8% were seen once. This clonotype was seen more than once but under ten times. The germline CDR1 and CDR2 sequences are SGHTA and FQGNSA. The V gene lost 7 bases and the J gene lost 7 bases, with 16 bases spanning the gap. The CDR3 runs 13 residues. This TCR derives from a human donor in good health (CMV status not recorded). Some clones in this sample may be carry-over from other donors' samples. Sequenced input: PBMCs. V and J are TRBV7-2 and TRBJ1-1; weak D call: TRBD1 (6 bases). Written as DNA, the CDR3 is TGTGCCAGCACCCGACTCCAAGGGGGTGAAGCTTTCTTT. Its protein is CASTRLQGGEAFF.